This TCR beta chain was recorded in a study of T cell responses to AZD1222 COVID-19 vaccine. To note about this clone: Its antigen is not identified.

Produced via immunoSEQ multiplex PCR; TCRdb's table is partial and in-frame only. Of 80,000 to 100,000 clones listed, 80% to 90% are singletons. Study findings and constraints: The donors showed a predominance of white British ancestry and of females, with possible underestimation of clonal diversity. At 160-218 and 743-854, vaccine-associated CD4 TCRs were dominant, and they spanned spike.

Here the sequenced sample was peripheral blood, taken 28 days after the second AZD1222 dose. This TCR derives from an adult who received the AZD1222 COVID-19 vaccine.

CDR3 amino acids: CASSEGAGAPNEKLFF. DNA of the CDR3: TGCGCCAGCAGCGAGGGGGCCGGGGCCCCAAATGAAAAACTGTTTTTT. The rearrangement uses TRBV5-1 and TRBJ1-4; 7 nucleotides line up with TRBD1. Germline CDR1 SGHRS, CDR2 YFSETQ. V lost 4 bases to trimming and J lost 5 bases; unmatched junction nucleotides: 11. The CDR3 loop spans 16 amino acids.